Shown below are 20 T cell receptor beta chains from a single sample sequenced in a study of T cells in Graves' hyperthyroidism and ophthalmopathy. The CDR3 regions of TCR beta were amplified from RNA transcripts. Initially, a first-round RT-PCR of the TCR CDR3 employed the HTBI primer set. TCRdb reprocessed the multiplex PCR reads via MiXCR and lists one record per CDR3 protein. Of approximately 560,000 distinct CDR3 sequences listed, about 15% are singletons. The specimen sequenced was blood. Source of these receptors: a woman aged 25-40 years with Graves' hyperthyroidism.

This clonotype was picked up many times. CDR3: CASSRLRPQHF. In DNA, the CDR3 is TGTGCCAGCAGTCGCTTACGGCCCCAGCATTTT. The J gene is TRBJ1-5, the V gene TRBV28; D remains unclear. The germline V gene encodes CDR1 MDHEN and CDR2 SYDVKM. Deletions cut 5 bases from V and 9 bases from J, with 8 bases between. The CDR3 sequence is 11 residues long.

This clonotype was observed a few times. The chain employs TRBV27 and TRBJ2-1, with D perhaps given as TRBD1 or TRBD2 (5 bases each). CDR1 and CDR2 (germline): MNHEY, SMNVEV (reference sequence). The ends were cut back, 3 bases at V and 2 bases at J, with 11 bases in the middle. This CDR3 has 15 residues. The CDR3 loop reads CASSFGGQTYNEQFF. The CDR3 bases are TGTGCCAGCAGTTTTGGGGGTCAGACCTACAATGAGCAGTTCTTC.

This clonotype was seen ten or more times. CDR3 nucleotide sequence: TGTGCCAGCAGTGAACCAGGGAGTTCTGGAAACACCATATATTTT. This encodes CASSEPGSSGNTIYF. The V call is TRBV6-1, the J call TRBJ1-3; D is perhaps TRBD1 (5 bases). Germline lookup yields CDR1 MNHNS and CDR2 SASEGT. The CDR3 length is 15 residues. Trimming removed 2 bases from V and 1 base from J, with 9 bases in between.

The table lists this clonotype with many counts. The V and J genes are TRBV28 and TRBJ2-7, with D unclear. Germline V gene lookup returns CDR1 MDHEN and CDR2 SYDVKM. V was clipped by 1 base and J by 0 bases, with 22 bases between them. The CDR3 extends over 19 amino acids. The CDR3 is CASSLSPAGTTPSSYEQYF. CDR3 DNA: TGTGCCAGCAGTTTATCCCCGGCCGGAACTACCCCGAGCTCCTACGAGCAGTACTTC.

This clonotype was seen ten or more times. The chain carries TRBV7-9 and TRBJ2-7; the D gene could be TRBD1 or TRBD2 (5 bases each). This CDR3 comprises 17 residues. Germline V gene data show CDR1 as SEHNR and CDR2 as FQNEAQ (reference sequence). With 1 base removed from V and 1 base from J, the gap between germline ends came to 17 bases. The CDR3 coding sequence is TGTGCCAGCAGCTTAGGGGGAGACAGTCAGCTTTCCTACGAGCAGTACTTC. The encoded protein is CASSLGGDSQLSYEQYF.

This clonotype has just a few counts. CDR3 sequence: CATSRDGPPERTGELFF. The CDR3 DNA reads TGTGCCACCAGCAGAGATGGACCTCCGGAGCGCACCGGGGAGCTGTTTTTT. The chain uses TRBV15 and TRBJ2-2; D is unclear. CDR1 is LNHNV, CDR2 YYDKDF, per germline (reference sequence). With 0 bases removed from V and 4 bases from J, the gap between germline ends came to 15 bases. The CDR3 loop spans 17 amino acids.

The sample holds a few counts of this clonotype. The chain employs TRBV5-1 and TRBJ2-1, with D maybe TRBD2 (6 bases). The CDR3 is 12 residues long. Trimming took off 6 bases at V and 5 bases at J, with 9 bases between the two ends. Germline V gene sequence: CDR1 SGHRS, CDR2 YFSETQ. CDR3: CASKGGNNEQFF. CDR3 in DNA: TGCGCCAGCAAGGGCGGGAACAATGAGCAGTTCTTC.

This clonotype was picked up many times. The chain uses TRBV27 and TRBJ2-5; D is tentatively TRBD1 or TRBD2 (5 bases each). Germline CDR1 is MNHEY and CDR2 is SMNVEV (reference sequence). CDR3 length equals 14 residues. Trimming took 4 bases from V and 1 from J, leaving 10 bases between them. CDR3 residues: CASSYGGTQETQYF. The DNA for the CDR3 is TGTGCCAGCAGTTACGGTGGGACCCAAGAGACCCAGTACTTC.

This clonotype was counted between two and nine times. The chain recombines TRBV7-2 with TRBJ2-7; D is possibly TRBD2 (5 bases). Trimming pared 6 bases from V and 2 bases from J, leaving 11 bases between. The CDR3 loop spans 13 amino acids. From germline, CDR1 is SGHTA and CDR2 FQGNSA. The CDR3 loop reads CASRDSGTYEQYF. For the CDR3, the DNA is TGTGCCAGCAGGGACTCGGGAACCTACGAGCAGTACTTC.

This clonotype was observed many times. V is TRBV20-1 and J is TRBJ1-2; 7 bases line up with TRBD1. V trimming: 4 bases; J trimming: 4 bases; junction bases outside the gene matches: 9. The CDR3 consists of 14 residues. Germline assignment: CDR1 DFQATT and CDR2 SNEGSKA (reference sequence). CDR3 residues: CSAIRTGTVYGYTF. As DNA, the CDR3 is TGCAGTGCTATTAGGACCGGGACAGTCTATGGCTACACCTTC.

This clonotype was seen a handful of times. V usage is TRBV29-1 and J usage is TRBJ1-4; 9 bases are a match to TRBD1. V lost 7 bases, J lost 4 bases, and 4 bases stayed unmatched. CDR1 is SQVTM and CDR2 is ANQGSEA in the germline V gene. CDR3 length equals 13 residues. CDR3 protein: CSATDRGNEKLFF. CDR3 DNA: TGCAGCGCAACGGACAGGGGTAATGAAAAACTGTTTTTT. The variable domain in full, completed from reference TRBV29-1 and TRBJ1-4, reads SAVISQKPSRDICQRGTSLTIQCQVDSQVTMMFWYRQQPGQSLTLIATANQGSEATYESGFVIDKFPISRPNLTFSTLTVSNMSPEDSSIYLCSATDRGNEKLFFGSGTQLSVL.

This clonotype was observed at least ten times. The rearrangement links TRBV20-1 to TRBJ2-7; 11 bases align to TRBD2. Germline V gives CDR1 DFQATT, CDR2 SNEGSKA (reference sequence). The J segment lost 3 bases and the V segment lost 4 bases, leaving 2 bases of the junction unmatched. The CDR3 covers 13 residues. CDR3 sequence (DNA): TGCAGTGCTACGACTAGCGGGATCTACGAGCAGTACTTC. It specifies CSATTSGIYEQYF.

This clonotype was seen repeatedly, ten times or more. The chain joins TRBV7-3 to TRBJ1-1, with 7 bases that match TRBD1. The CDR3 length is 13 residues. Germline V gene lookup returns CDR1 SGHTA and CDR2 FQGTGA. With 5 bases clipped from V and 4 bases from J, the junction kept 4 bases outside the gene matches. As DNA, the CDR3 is TGTGCCAGCAGCCCCGACAGGGCCACTGAAGCTTTCTTT. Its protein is CASSPDRATEAFF.

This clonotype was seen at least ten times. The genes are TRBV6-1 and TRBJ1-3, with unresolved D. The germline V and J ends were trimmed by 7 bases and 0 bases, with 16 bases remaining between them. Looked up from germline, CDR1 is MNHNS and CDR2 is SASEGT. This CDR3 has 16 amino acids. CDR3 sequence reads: CASTPDPLLSGNTIYF. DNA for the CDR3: TGTGCCAGCACCCCTGACCCCTTGCTCTCTGGAAACACCATATATTTT.

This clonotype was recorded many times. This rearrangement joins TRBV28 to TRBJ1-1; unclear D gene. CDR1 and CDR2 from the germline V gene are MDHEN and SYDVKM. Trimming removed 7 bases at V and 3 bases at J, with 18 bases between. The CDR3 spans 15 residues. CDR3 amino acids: CASTTKKGTDTEAFF. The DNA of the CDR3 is TGTGCCAGCACCACAAAAAAAGGCACGGACACTGAAGCTTTCTTT.

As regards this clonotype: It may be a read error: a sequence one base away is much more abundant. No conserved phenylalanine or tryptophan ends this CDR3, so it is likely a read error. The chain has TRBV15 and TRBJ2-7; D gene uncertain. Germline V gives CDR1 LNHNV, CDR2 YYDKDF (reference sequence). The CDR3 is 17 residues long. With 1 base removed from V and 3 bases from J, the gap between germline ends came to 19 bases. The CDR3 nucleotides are TGTGCCACCAGCAGAGGACCGGCACACTTCGGGTACTACGAGCAGTACCTC. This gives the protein CATSRGPAHFGYYEQYL.

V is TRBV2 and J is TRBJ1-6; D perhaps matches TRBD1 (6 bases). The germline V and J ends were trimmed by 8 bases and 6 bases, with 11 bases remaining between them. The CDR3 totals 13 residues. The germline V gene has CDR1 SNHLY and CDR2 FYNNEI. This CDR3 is CASQGTFNSPLHF. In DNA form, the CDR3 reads TGTGCCAGCCAGGGGACCTTTAATTCACCCCTCCACTTT.

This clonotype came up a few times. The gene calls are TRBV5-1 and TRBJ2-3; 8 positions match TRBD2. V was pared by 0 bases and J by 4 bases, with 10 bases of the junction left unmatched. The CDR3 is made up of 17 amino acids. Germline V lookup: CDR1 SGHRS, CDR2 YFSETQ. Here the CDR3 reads CASSLEAGRASPDTQYF. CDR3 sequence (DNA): TGCGCCAGCAGCTTGGAGGCCGGGAGGGCCTCTCCAGATACGCAGTATTTT.

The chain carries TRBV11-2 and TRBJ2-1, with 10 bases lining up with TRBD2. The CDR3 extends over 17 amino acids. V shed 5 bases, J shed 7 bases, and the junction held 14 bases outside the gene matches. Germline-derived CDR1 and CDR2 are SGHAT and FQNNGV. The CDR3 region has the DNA TGTGCCAGCAGCCTTTATCAATCTAGCGGGAGTCTGAATGAGCAGTTCTTC. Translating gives CASSLYQSSGSLNEQFF.

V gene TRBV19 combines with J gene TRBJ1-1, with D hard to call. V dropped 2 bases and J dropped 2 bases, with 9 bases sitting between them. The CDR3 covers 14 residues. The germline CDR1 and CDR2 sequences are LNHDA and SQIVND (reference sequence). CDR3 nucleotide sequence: TGTGCCAGTAGTATAACCCAGCTAAACACTGAAGCTTTCTTT. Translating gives CASSITQLNTEAFF.